This T cell receptor (beta chain) was sequenced in a study of T cells in Graves' hyperthyroidism and ophthalmopathy. Researchers amplified the TCR beta CDR3 regions from RNA transcripts. Initially, a first-round RT-PCR of the TCR CDR3 employed the HTBI primer set. TCRdb passed the multiplex PCR reads through MiXCR, listing each CDR3 protein once. The sample has a few hundred thousand distinct CDR3 sequences, roughly an eighth seen once; the top ten hold 34%. The study included ophthalmopathy patients with Clinical Activity Score at least 3, NOSPECS grade at least 4 and duration under 3 months. Not enrolled were patients with uncontrolled infection, other autoimmune disease, pregnancy or lactation. Diagnostic decisions used clinical symptoms, serum thyroxine and TRAb, thyroid ultrasound and orbital computed tomography. This clonotype was recorded at least ten times. The sequenced sample was blood. The source is a woman aged 40 to 50 with Graves' ophthalmopathy.

The CDR3 sequence: CASGPRGGRGGYTF. As DNA, the CDR3 is TGTGCCAGCGGGCCAAGGGGGGGTCGGGGTGGCTACACCTTC. The chain uses TRBV6-1 and TRBJ1-2, with D possibly matching TRBD1 (6 bases). V lost 8 bases and J lost 7, with 20 bases in between. Per germline, CDR1 MNHNS and CDR2 SASEGT. CDR3 size: 14 residues.